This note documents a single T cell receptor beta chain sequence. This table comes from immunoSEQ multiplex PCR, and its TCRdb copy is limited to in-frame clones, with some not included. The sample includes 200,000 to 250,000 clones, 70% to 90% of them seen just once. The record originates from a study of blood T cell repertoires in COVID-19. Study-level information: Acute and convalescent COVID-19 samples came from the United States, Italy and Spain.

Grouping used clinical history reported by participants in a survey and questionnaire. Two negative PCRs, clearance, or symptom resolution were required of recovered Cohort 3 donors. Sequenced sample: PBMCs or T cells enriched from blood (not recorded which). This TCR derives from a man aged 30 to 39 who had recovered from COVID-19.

The CDR3 DNA reads TGTGCCAGCAGTCTTGGCCCCCCGGCAGGGCAGTACTTC. This translates into CASSLGPPAGQYF. The chain employs TRBV12-3 or TRBV12-4 and TRBJ2-7; D is uncertain. CDR3 size: 13 residues. Trimming pared 5 bases from V and 9 bases from J, leaving 17 bases between.